Listed below are T cell receptor beta chains from one sample, sequenced in a study of blood T cell repertoires in COVID-19. Generated by immunoSEQ multiplex PCR, the TCRdb table keeps only in-frame clones and is missing some. Here the sample spans hundreds of thousands of clones, about four fifths being singletons. Sequenced sample: PBMCs or T cells enriched from blood (not recorded which). The receptors were sampled from a man aged 40-55 years who had been exposed to COVID-19. CDR3s leave out the opening cysteine and the closing phenylalanine or tryptophan. The order of the fields is V gene, J gene, D gene, CDR3 protein. A D gene is named only where the DNA matches it firmly.

TRBV27	TRBJ1-5	TRBD1	ASSLGQGSGPQH
TRBV5-1	TRBJ2-7	TRBD1	ASSPRTGAYEQY
TRBV28	TRBJ1-2	TRBD1	ASTQDDTGGHYGYT
TRBV27	TRBJ2-7	.	ASSPYTGRGYEQY
TRBV4-1	TRBJ1-1	TRBD1	ASSQDLQGVGTEAF
TRBV2	TRBJ2-1	TRBD1	ASGDRVNNEQF
TRBV4-1	TRBJ2-7	TRBD2	ASSLGGSAEQY
TRBV3-1/TRBV3-2	TRBJ2-7	.	ASSLVEGYEQY
TRBV7-9	TRBJ2-2	TRBD1	ASSFKPPGQGTGELF
TRBV29-1	TRBJ2-7	TRBD2	SALYSRAGVYEQY
TRBV2	TRBJ1-6	.	ASTQENSPLH
TRBV4-2	TRBJ2-2	TRBD2	ASSPLASGGRRAGELF
TRBV7-9	TRBJ2-1	.	ASSLNQGGRNEQF
TRBV9	TRBJ2-6	TRBD2	ASSGSAGETYSGANVLT
TRBV5-1	TRBJ1-5	TRBD1	ASSLGQGDQPQH
TRBV11-3	TRBJ2-2	TRBD2	ASSSLSGLGELF
TRBV5-6	TRBJ1-2	.	ASSFAAEDGYT